This entry lists 26 T cell receptor beta chains sequenced from one sample in a study of cytomegalovirus exposure and HLA in healthy donors. It was with 60 Vbeta and 13 Jbeta primers that the PCR ran. Sequenced by immunoSEQ multiplex PCR; TCRdb stores in-frame clones only, minus some. The sample comprises about 140,000 clones, around four fifths of which are singletons, and 1.5% rests with the top ten. Source material: PBMCs. The receptors shown here come from a man between 35 and 55 years old in good health and CMV-seronegative.

A single count supports this clone. The genes are TRBV15 and TRBJ2-5, with 7 positions matching TRBD2. The CDR3 has 14 residues. The germline CDR1 and CDR2 sequences are LNHNV and YYDKDF (reference sequence). V lost 4 bases, J lost 5 bases, and 7 bases stayed unmatched. CDR3 DNA: TGTGCCACCAGCACTGGACCGCGGGGGGAGACCCAGTACTTC. Its protein product is CATSTGPRGETQYF.

The V call is TRBV6-5, the J call TRBJ1-5; D uncertain. The CDR3 spans 15 residues. Trimming removed 5 bases at V and 0 bases at J, with 11 bases between. Germline-derived CDR1 and CDR2 are MNHEY and SVGAGI. The CDR3 region has the DNA TGTGCCAGCAGTACCGGTGGTTATAGCAATCAGCCCCAGCATTTT. This translates into CASSTGGYSNQPQHF.

The V and J genes are TRBV6-1 and TRBJ1-1; maybe TRBD1 (6 bases). V was pared by 0 bases and J by 12 bases, with 14 bases between. There are 13 residues in the CDR3. Looked up from germline, CDR1 is MNHNS and CDR2 is SASEGT. The chain's CDR3 is CASSEATGQLTFF. DNA of the CDR3: TGTGCCAGCAGTGAAGCCACGGGACAACTGACTTTCTTT.

As to this clone: One end of the junction varies from germline; a read error may be responsible. The chain is built from TRBV7-9 and TRBJ2-1; 12 nucleotides align to TRBD2. The CDR3 runs to 18 residues. Germline CDR1 and CDR2: SEHNR and FQNEAQ (reference sequence). DNA of the CDR3: TGTACCAGCAGCTTAAAGGCCCGTGGGACTAGCGGGTCCAATGAGCAGTTCTTC. This sequence encodes CTSSLKARGTSGSNEQFF.

The count of this clone is one. V usage is TRBV5-1 and J usage is TRBJ2-3; 12 nucleotides line up with TRBD2. J lost 7 bases, V lost 5 bases, and 11 bases had no gene match. The germline V gene has CDR1 SGHRS and CDR2 YFSETQ. CDR3 length: 16 residues. The CDR3 region has the DNA TGCGCCAGCAGAGTCGGACTAGCGGGAAACGGAAATACGCAGTATTTT. Its protein is CASRVGLAGNGNTQYF.

The table lists this clone with a count of one. The V gene is TRBV7-8, the J gene TRBJ1-1; TRBD1 matches 12 bases. CDR3 size: 15 residues. With V trimmed by 3 bases and J by 5 bases, 4 bases remained unmatched. Per the germline V gene, CDR1 is SGHVS and CDR2 is FQNEAQ. CDR3 residues: CASSFRGQGATEAFF. The CDR3 DNA is TGTGCCAGCAGCTTCAGGGGACAGGGGGCTACTGAAGCTTTCTTT.

The V call is TRBV4-3, the J call TRBJ1-2; D gene ambiguous. The germline V and J ends were trimmed by 0 bases and 1 base, with 3 bases remaining between them. The CDR3 spans 13 residues. Germline V gene lookup returns CDR1 LGHNA and CDR2 YSLEER. The CDR3: CASSQDRNYGYTF. The CDR3 DNA follows: TGCGCCAGCAGCCAAGACCGTAACTATGGCTACACCTTC.

V gene TRBV10-1 combines with J gene TRBJ2-1, with D possibly matching TRBD2 (5 bases). The V and J ends lost 4 bases and 5 bases respectively, with 15 bases between them. Germline-derived CDR1 and CDR2 are WNHNN and SYGVQD (reference sequence). The CDR3 length is 15 residues. For the CDR3, the DNA is TGCGCCAGCAGTGTCCGGTTGACTACCAACAATGAGCAGTTCTTC. Its protein product is CASSVRLTTNNEQFF.

Comments on this clone: Other DNA variants within this sample encode the same CDR3. The CDR3 DNA follows: TGTGCCAGCAGTTTATCGTTACTAGCGGGAGGCGAGCAGTACTTC. Translation: CASSLSLLAGGEQYF. V and J are TRBV27 and TRBJ2-7, with 12 bases identical to TRBD2. This CDR3 contains 15 residues. V shed 0 bases and J 6 bases; nucleotides not matched to a gene: 3. CDR1 MNHEY and CDR2 SMNVEV come from the germline V gene (reference sequence).

V and J are TRBV29-1 and TRBJ2-7, with 8 bases identical to TRBD2. The germline V gene encodes CDR1 SQVTM and CDR2 ANQGSEA. The CDR3 spans 13 residues. Trimming removed 3 bases from V and 2 bases from J; junction bases left unmatched: 3. DNA for the CDR3: TGCAGCGTTGATTCGGGGGGGCCCTACGAGCAGTACTTC. It specifies CSVDSGGPYEQYF.

This clone was counted only a few times. CDR3 loop: CASSIRGVMGGYTF. The CDR3 DNA reads as TGTGCCAGTAGTATCCGGGGGGTGATGGGAGGCTACACCTTC. V is TRBV19 and J is TRBJ1-2, with D perhaps TRBD1 (5 bases). Germline V gives CDR1 LNHDA, CDR2 SQIVND (reference sequence). The CDR3 sequence is 14 residues long. Trimming removed 3 bases from V and 8 bases from J, with 16 bases in between.

The V call is TRBV4-3, the J call TRBJ2-3; D is unresolved. The V gene lost 0 bases and the J gene lost 2 bases, with 9 bases spanning the gap. Germline V gene lookup returns CDR1 LGHNA and CDR2 YSLEER. The length of the CDR3 is 15 residues. As DNA, the CDR3 is TGCGCCAGCAGCCAAGATACCACAGTCACAGATACGCAGTATTTT. Amino acids: CASSQDTTVTDTQYF.

This chain joins TRBV7-2 and TRBJ2-7; 8 bases agree with TRBD1. The junction had 14 bases not matched to a gene; V was cut back by 0 bases and J by 10 bases. CDR1 and CDR2 from the germline V gene are SGHTA and FQGNSA. The CDR3 has 16 amino acids. CDR3 sequence: CASSLAAAGGLHPQYF. CDR3 coding DNA: TGTGCCAGCAGCTTAGCGGCCGCAGGGGGCCTCCACCCTCAGTACTTC.

This clone turned up a few times. The V call is TRBV28, the J call TRBJ2-7; TRBD1 agrees at 10 bases. Looked up from germline, CDR1 is MDHEN and CDR2 is SYDVKM. J gave up 4 bases and V 6 bases, and 6 bases lay outside the gene matches. The length of the CDR3 is 14 residues. CDR3 in DNA: TGTGCCAGCAGACCGACAGGGGGCCTATACGAGCAGTACTTC. Its protein is CASRPTGGLYEQYF.

The V and J genes are TRBV5-1 and TRBJ2-3; TRBD2 is a possible D gene (6 bases). The ends were cut back, 1 base at V and 4 bases at J, with 7 bases in the middle. This CDR3 comprises 13 residues. Germline lookup yields CDR1 SGHRS and CDR2 YFSETQ. The CDR3 coding sequence is TGCGCCAGCAGCTTGTTAGCGGCAGATACGCAGTATTTT. Translated: CASSLLAADTQYF.

V gene TRBV5-6 combines with J gene TRBJ1-6; 7 nucleotides agree with TRBD1. CDR3 length: 16 residues. In germline, CDR1 is SGHDT, CDR2 YYEEEE. V gave up 4 bases and J gave up 8 bases; unmatched junction bases: 12. The CDR3: CASSPTLRGRDSPLHF. The CDR3 DNA reads TGTGCCAGCAGCCCTACGCTGAGGGGGCGAGATTCACCCCTCCACTTT.

V is TRBV9 and J is TRBJ2-3; D is perhaps TRBD1 (6 bases). The germline V and J ends were trimmed by 2 bases and 2 bases, with 9 bases remaining between them. This CDR3 is 14 amino acids long. Germline loops: CDR1 SGDLS, CDR2 YYNGEE. The CDR3 sequence: CASSVRGSTDTQYF. CDR3 bases: TGTGCCAGCAGCGTGAGGGGGTCCACAGATACGCAGTATTTT.

V gene TRBV7-3 combines with J gene TRBJ2-1, with D possibly matching TRBD1 (6 bases). The CDR3 runs to 15 residues. V gave up 5 bases and J gave up 6 bases, with 17 bases separating them. Germline CDR1 is SGHTA and CDR2 is FQGTGA. The CDR3 protein is CASSHGATGSNEQFF. In DNA form, the CDR3 reads TGTGCCAGCAGCCATGGGGCCACAGGGAGCAATGAGCAGTTCTTC.

The rearrangement uses TRBV7-9 and TRBJ2-1, with 9 bases matching TRBD2. The ends lost 1 base at V and 5 bases at J; junction bases unmatched: 6. CDR3 length: 16 amino acids. Germline CDR1 is SEHNR and CDR2 is FQNEAQ (reference sequence). The DNA for the CDR3 is TGTGCCAGCAGCTTAGTGGGACTAGCAATGAACAATGAGCAGTTCTTC. Protein: CASSLVGLAMNNEQFF.

The chain links TRBV5-6 to TRBJ2-3, with 7 nucleotides matching TRBD2. Germline trimming cut 5 bases from V and 4 bases from J; bases unmatched to any gene: 10. This CDR3 has 15 residues. Germline V gene lookup returns CDR1 SGHDT and CDR2 YYEEEE. Here the CDR3 reads CASSVVGGRADTQYF. For the CDR3, the DNA is TGTGCCAGCAGTGTAGTGGGGGGGAGGGCAGATACGCAGTATTTT.

In regard to this clone: The sample contains more than one DNA sequence encoding this CDR3. This chain joins TRBV9 and TRBJ2-3; D perhaps matches TRBD2 (6 bases). The germline V and J ends were trimmed by 0 bases and 6 bases, with 8 bases remaining between them. The germline CDR1 and CDR2 sequences are SGDLS and YYNGEE. The CDR3 has 13 residues. CDR3 amino acids: CASSVVRGDTQYF. As DNA, the CDR3 is TGTGCCAGCAGCGTAGTCCGGGGGGATACGCAGTATTTT.

The gene calls are TRBV6-5 and TRBJ2-1, with TRBD1 matching 7 bases. CDR3 length: 14 amino acids. The trim removed 5 bases at V and 3 bases at J, leaving 4 bases unmatched. The V gene's germline CDR1 is MNHEY and CDR2 SVGAGI. The CDR3 DNA is TGTGCCAGCAGTCGCCGGGACAGCTACAATGAGCAGTTCTTC. Its protein is CASSRRDSYNEQFF.

The J gene is TRBJ1-5, the V gene TRBV7-6; 7 nucleotides line up with TRBD1. CDR1 and CDR2 (germline): SGHVS, FNYEAQ. Germline trimming cut 0 bases from V and 5 bases from J; bases unmatched to any gene: 10. The CDR3 loop spans 17 amino acids. This CDR3 is CASSLAIGTVYDQPQHF. Written as DNA, the CDR3 is TGTGCCAGCAGCTTAGCGATCGGGACAGTCTACGATCAGCCCCAGCATTTT.

The V call is TRBV11-3, the J call TRBJ2-2; D is ambiguous. The CDR3 loop spans 15 amino acids. Trimming removed 3 bases from V and 3 bases from J, with 11 bases in between. Germline values: CDR1 SGHNT, CDR2 YENEEA. The CDR3 coding sequence is TGTGCCAGCAGCTTCGGTCTAGACGACACCGGGGAGCTGTTTTTT. It translates to CASSFGLDDTGELFF.

The chain is built from TRBV10-3 and TRBJ1-1; 8 nucleotides match TRBD1. CDR3 length equals 14 residues. V lost 0 bases to trimming and J lost 6 bases; unmatched junction nucleotides: 3. Germline values: CDR1 ENHRY, CDR2 SYGVKD. The CDR3 sequence: CAISESGQVSEAFF. The DNA of the CDR3 is TGTGCCATCAGTGAGTCGGGACAGGTCTCTGAAGCTTTCTTT.

The table lists this clone with a count of one. This chain joins TRBV2 and TRBJ2-5, with D hard to call. Germline V gene data show CDR1 as SNHLY and CDR2 as FYNNEI. Trimming cost V 6 bases and J 4 bases, with 6 bases left between them. The CDR3 has 11 residues. CDR3 amino acids: CASSVLETQYF. For the CDR3, the DNA is TGTGCCAGCAGCGTCCTAGAGACCCAGTACTTC.